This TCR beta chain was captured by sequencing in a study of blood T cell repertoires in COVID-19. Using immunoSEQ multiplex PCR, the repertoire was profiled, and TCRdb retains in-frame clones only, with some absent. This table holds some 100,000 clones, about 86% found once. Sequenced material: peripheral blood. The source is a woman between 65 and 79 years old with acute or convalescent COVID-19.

The CDR3 is CASSPEKPWGQGSRQPQHF. CDR3 bases: TGTGCCAGCAGCCCAGAAAAGCCCTGGGGACAGGGATCCCGTCAGCCCCAGCATTTT. This chain uses TRBV7-8 with TRBJ1-5, with 9 bases identical to TRBD1. The V segment lost 5 bases and the J segment 6 bases; nucleotides outside the gene matches: 20. Germline lookup yields CDR1 SGHVS and CDR2 FQNEAQ. CDR3 size: 19 residues.